This is a list of T cell receptor beta chains from one sample in a study of graft-versus-host responses after intestinal transplantation. The table came from immunoSEQ multiplex PCR; TCRdb's copy has only in-frame clones and leaves some out. In the table there are some 70,000 clones, approximately 92% of which are singletons. The sample was bone marrow, taken less than 750 days after intestinal transplantation. Receptor source: a human patient who received an intestinal transplant, so some T cells may come from the graft donor. The CDR3 runs from the conserved cysteine through the conserved F or W. A D gene is named only where the DNA matches it firmly. Only some rows state a clone size, as once, few, many or a class for expanded clones.

clone_size: -
v_call: TRBV27
j_call: TRBJ2-7
d_call: TRBD2
cdr3_aa: CASRYGLAGGAYEQYF
cdr3_nt: TGTGCCAGCAGATACGGACTAGCAGGAGGGGCCTACGAGCAGTACTTC

clone_size: -
v_call: TRBV9
j_call: TRBJ2-2
d_call: TRBD1
cdr3_aa: CASSVGGQGNTGELFF
cdr3_nt: TGTGCCAGCAGCGTAGGGGGACAGGGAAACACCGGGGAGCTGTTTTTT

clone_size: -
v_call: TRBV6-1
j_call: TRBJ1-5
d_call: -
cdr3_aa: CASSESGTYNQPQHF
cdr3_nt: TGTGCCAGCAGTGAATCCGGGACATACAATCAGCCCCAGCATTTT

clone_size: -
v_call: TRBV7-2
j_call: TRBJ1-2
d_call: -
cdr3_aa: CASSNTIQGLYGYTF
cdr3_nt: TGTGCCAGCAGCAACACCATTCAGGGCCTCTATGGCTACACCTTC

clone_size: -
v_call: TRBV7-9
j_call: TRBJ1-6
d_call: TRBD1
cdr3_aa: CASSRGTGASSPLHF
cdr3_nt: TGTGCCAGCAGCCGGGGGACAGGGGCCTCTTCACCCCTCCACTTT

clone_size: -
v_call: TRBV18
j_call: TRBJ2-1
d_call: -
cdr3_aa: CASSPVSPIYNEQFF
cdr3_nt: TGTGCCAGCTCACCAGTGTCCCCAATTTACAATGAGCAGTTCTTC

clone_size: -
v_call: TRBV7-9
j_call: TRBJ2-7
d_call: -
cdr3_aa: CASSFFGTTGYEQYF
cdr3_nt: TGTGCCAGCAGCTTTTTCGGGACGACCGGGTACGAGCAGTACTTC

clone_size: -
v_call: TRBV18
j_call: TRBJ2-1
d_call: TRBD2
cdr3_aa: CASSPPGLADNEQFF
cdr3_nt: TGTGCCAGCTCACCCCCGGGACTAGCAGACAATGAGCAGTTCTTC

clone_size: once
v_call: TRBV7-9
j_call: TRBJ2-5
d_call: -
cdr3_aa: CASGQETQYF
cdr3_nt: TGTGCCAGCGGCCAAGAGACCCAGTACTTC

clone_size: once
v_call: TRBV13
j_call: TRBJ2-7
d_call: TRBD1
cdr3_aa: CASSSQGAAAYEQYF
cdr3_nt: TGTGCCAGCAGCTCCCAGGGGGCAGCGGCCTACGAGCAGTACTTC

clone_size: -
v_call: TRBV7-9
j_call: TRBJ1-1
d_call: -
cdr3_aa: CASSRRGAPNTEAFF
cdr3_nt: TGTGCCAGCAGCCGCCGGGGGGCCCCCAACACTGAAGCTTTCTTT

clone_size: -
v_call: TRBV6-6
j_call: TRBJ1-1
d_call: -
cdr3_aa: CASSYSSLGNTEAFF
cdr3_nt: TGTGCCAGCAGTTACTCCAGTTTGGGGAACACTGAAGCTTTCTTT

clone_size: -
v_call: TRBV5-4
j_call: TRBJ1-2
d_call: -
cdr3_aa: CASSLAANYGYTF
cdr3_nt: TGTGCCAGCAGCTTGGCAGCTAACTATGGCTACACCTTC

clone_size: -
v_call: TRBV5-1
j_call: TRBJ2-1
d_call: TRBD1
cdr3_aa: CATRTGENEQFF
cdr3_nt: TGCGCCACCAGGACAGGGGAGAATGAGCAGTTCTTC

clone_size: -
v_call: TRBV2
j_call: TRBJ2-5
d_call: -
cdr3_aa: CASSEGGPAAVEVQYF
cdr3_nt: TGTGCCAGCAGTGAAGGGGGGCCAGCGGCAGTTGAGGTCCAGTACTTC

clone_size: -
v_call: TRBV6-1
j_call: TRBJ2-7
d_call: -
cdr3_aa: CASSEFTGYEQYF
cdr3_nt: TGTGCCAGCAGTGAATTCACAGGTTATGAGCAGTACTTC